The 16 T cell receptor beta chains below were found in one sample sequenced in a study of blood T cell repertoires in COVID-19. Generated by immunoSEQ multiplex PCR, the TCRdb table keeps only in-frame clones and is missing some. This sample yields fewer than 450,000 clones, of which over 80% are seen a single time; about 6% belongs to the top ten. Sequencing input: peripheral blood. The source is a woman between 45 and 60 years old with COVID-19, enrolled during active disease.

The V gene is TRBV25-1, the J gene TRBJ1-1; D not certain. The V end lost 1 base, the J end lost 5 bases, and 5 bases lay between the germline ends. There are 12 residues in the CDR3. The germline gives CDR1 MGHDK, CDR2 SYGVNS. The CDR3 nucleotides are TGTGCCAGCAGTGAATCTTCGACTGAAGCTTTCTTT. This codes for CASSESSTEAFF.

The chain recombines TRBV11-3 with TRBJ2-7, with D possibly being TRBD1 (6 bases). The germline V gene encodes CDR1 SGHNT and CDR2 YENEEA. There are 16 residues in the CDR3. With 0 bases removed from V and 3 bases from J, the gap between germline ends came to 15 bases. In nucleotides, the CDR3 is TGTGCCAGCAGCTTAGAGGTCAGGGGCCTCTACTACGAGCAGTACTTC. Residues: CASSLEVRGLYYEQYF.

This clone appeared once. The chain has TRBV6-1 and TRBJ2-3, with a possible D match to TRBD2 (5 bases). Trimming shortened V by 0 bases and J by 7 bases, and 11 bases separated the two germline ends. The CDR3 length is 14 residues. From germline, CDR1 is MNHNS and CDR2 SASEGT. The CDR3, as DNA: TGTGCCAGCAGTGAAGCGTTCTCGGGGTATACGCAGTATTTT. Translating gives CASSEAFSGYTQYF.

This clone was detected a few times. The chain joins TRBV4-1 to TRBJ1-3, with D perhaps matching TRBD1 (6 bases). Germline V CDR1 and CDR2: MGHRA, YSYEKL. The CDR3 length is 20 residues. Between the trimmed V and J ends, which lost 0 bases and 0 bases, there was a span of 21 bases. CDR3 protein: CASSQDHPVAGDLSGNTIYF. CDR3 bases: TGCGCCAGCAGCCAAGATCACCCAGTTGCAGGGGACCTCTCTGGAAACACCATATATTTT.

The chain carries TRBV7-2 and TRBJ1-2, with D uncertain. The CDR3 is 14 residues long. V gave up 1 base and J gave up 4 bases, with 10 bases separating them. Germline V gives CDR1 SGHTA, CDR2 FQGNSA. The CDR3 DNA is TGTGCCAGCAGCTTAGATTCAGAGGTCTATGGCTACACCTTC. Amino acid sequence: CASSLDSEVYGYTF.

The chain joins TRBV3-1 (or the pseudogene TRBV3-2) to TRBJ1-2; possible D gene TRBD1, 5 bases. The ends were cut back, 7 bases at V and 3 bases at J, with 12 bases in the middle. The V gene's germline CDR1 is LGHDT and CDR2 YNNKEL (reference sequence). This CDR3 contains 13 residues. CDR3 bases: TGTGCCAGCACCCGAGGGGAGGACTATGGCTACACCTTC. This sequence encodes CASTRGEDYGYTF.

Note on this clone: The junction and the germline gene differ at one end; a read error may be behind it. The chain employs TRBV11-2 and TRBJ1-4; D gene unclear. This CDR3 comprises 15 residues. Germline V lookup: CDR1 SGHAT, CDR2 FQNNGV. This CDR3 reads CASSVDGATNEKLFF. The DNA of the CDR3 is TGTGCCAGCAGCGTAGACGGTGCAACTAATGAAAAACTGTTTTTT.

The J gene is TRBJ1-2, the V gene TRBV6-6; 9 positions match TRBD1. V lost 5 bases to trimming and J lost 4 bases; unmatched junction nucleotides: 14. Looked up from germline, CDR1 is MNHNY and CDR2 is SVGAGI (reference sequence). The CDR3 is made up of 17 amino acids. For the CDR3, the DNA is TGTGCCAGCAGTCTAGGGTGGGGACAGGGACTAAGCTATGGCTACACCTTC. Its protein product is CASSLGWGQGLSYGYTF.

The rearrangement links TRBV11-2 to TRBJ1-1, with no clear D. V lost 5 bases and J 6 bases, leaving 19 bases between the germline ends. This CDR3 spans 15 amino acids. Germline V CDR1 and CDR2: SGHAT, FQNNGV. The DNA of the CDR3 is TGTGCCAGCAGCCCATTTAAGGCTCTCGGAGCTGAAGCTTTCTTT. Translated, it gives CASSPFKALGAEAFF.

The V and J genes are TRBV29-1 and TRBJ2-1; 12 bases are shared with TRBD2. Trimming removed 7 bases from V and 4 bases from J; junction bases left unmatched: 8. This CDR3 is 15 amino acids long. Germline V gives CDR1 SQVTM, CDR2 ANQGSEA. CDR3 region: CSATTSGRLYNEQFF. CDR3 coding DNA: TGCAGCGCAACTACTAGCGGGAGGCTTTACAATGAGCAGTTCTTC.

V gene TRBV9 combines with J gene TRBJ2-2; 9 nucleotides agree with TRBD1. V lost 1 base, J lost 3 bases, and 4 bases stayed unmatched. From germline, CDR1 is SGDLS and CDR2 YYNGEE. The CDR3 is 16 residues long. Here the CDR3 reads CASSVYGQGYTGELFF. CDR3 nucleotides: TGTGCCAGCAGCGTATACGGACAGGGGTACACCGGGGAGCTGTTTTTT. Variable domain in full (rest from reference TRBV9 and TRBJ2-2): DSGVTQTPKHLITATGQRVTLRCSPRSGDLSVYWYQQSLDQGLQFLIQYYNGEERAKGNILERFSAQQFPDLHSELNLSSLELGDSALYFCASSVYGQGYTGELFFGEGSRLTVL.

The J gene is TRBJ1-1, the V gene TRBV5-1; 8 positions agree with TRBD1. Trimming cost V 4 bases and J 0 bases; bases outside gene matches: 8. The CDR3 consists of 16 residues. Germline CDR1 reads SGHRS; CDR2 reads YFSETQ. The CDR3 loop is CASSPVPGGLNTEAFF. Written as DNA, the CDR3 is TGCGCCAGCAGCCCGGTTCCAGGGGGCTTGAACACTGAAGCTTTCTTT.

The chain recombines TRBV6-5 with TRBJ2-1; D might be TRBD2 (6 bases). The CDR3 contains 15 residues. The germline V and J ends were trimmed by 8 bases and 0 bases, with 14 bases remaining between them. CDR1 is MNHEY, CDR2 SVGAGI, per germline. The CDR3 loop reads CASQGAGSSYNEQFF. Written as DNA, the CDR3 is TGTGCCAGCCAGGGTGCGGGGAGCTCCTACAATGAGCAGTTCTTC.

This chain connects TRBV12-3 or TRBV12-4 to TRBJ1-5, with TRBD1 matching 8 bases. This CDR3 has 13 residues. V was pared by 8 bases and J by 9 bases, with 9 bases of the junction left unmatched. In nucleotides, the CDR3 is TGTGCCAGCTCGGACAGGGAGATTCGGCCCCAGCATTTT. Translated: CASSDREIRPQHF.

V usage is TRBV30 and J usage is TRBJ1-6; 9 bases align to TRBD1. The germline V gene has CDR1 GTSNPN and CDR2 SVGIG (reference sequence). CDR3 length equals 15 residues. J was trimmed by 7 bases and V by 0 bases; bases with no gene match: 4. The CDR3 here is CAWSVTGGLNSPLHF. CDR3 coding DNA: TGTGCCTGGAGTGTGACAGGGGGTTTGAATTCACCCCTCCACTTT.

This sequence joins TRBV23-1 and TRBJ2-3; 10 nucleotides agree with TRBD2. TRBV23-1 is noted as an ORF with a role that remains uncertain. This CDR3 is 19 amino acids long. With 0 bases clipped from V and 0 bases from J, the junction kept 9 bases outside the gene matches. The CDR3 region is CASSQSWLAGEGSTDTQYF. Here the CDR3 DNA reads TGCGCCAGCAGTCAATCGTGGCTAGCGGGAGAGGGGAGCACAGATACGCAGTATTTT.